Each of the 8 T cell receptor beta chains below was sequenced from the same sample in a study of T cells after yellow fever vaccination. TCRdb called the 5' RACE reads again in MiXCR, with one record for every CDR3 protein. The sample includes hundreds of thousands of distinct CDR3 sequences, approximately 13% seen only once; the top ten take about 16%. The sequencing used PBMCs, collected on the day of the yellow fever booster vaccination. The receptor set was obtained from a man aged 25 to 40 who received the YFV17D yellow fever vaccine.

This clonotype was observed a few times. This chain links TRBV6-2 or TRBV6-3 with TRBJ1-1, with 12 nucleotides matching TRBD1. CDR3 length equals 18 residues. The V gene's germline CDR1 is MNHEY and CDR2 SVGEGT. With V trimmed by 2 bases and J by 1 base, 8 bases remained unmatched. The CDR3 DNA is TGTGCCAGCAGTTACGAGCGGGACAGGGGGCGGTCGAACACTGAAGCTTTCTTT. Its protein is CASSYERDRGRSNTEAFF.

The rearrangement links TRBV29-1 to TRBJ2-1; no firm D call. V lost 0 bases to trimming and J lost 7 bases, with 13 bases between them. The CDR3 is 14 residues long. Germline CDR1 reads SQVTM; CDR2 reads ANQGSEA. The CDR3: CSVEDLGLGNEQFF. The CDR3 DNA sequence: TGCAGCGTTGAAGATCTGGGATTGGGGAATGAGCAGTTCTTC.

This clonotype has more than one count but fewer than ten. The chain joins TRBV7-2 to TRBJ2-3, with 13 bases matching TRBD2. Germline V gives CDR1 SGHTA, CDR2 FQGNSA. With 5 bases clipped from V and 7 bases from J, the junction kept 6 bases outside the gene matches. The CDR3 consists of 15 residues. CDR3: CASSGTSGAKNTQYF. CDR3 nucleotides: TGTGCCAGCAGCGGGACTAGCGGGGCCAAAAATACGCAGTATTTT.

This clonotype has ten or more counts. CDR3 amino acids: CASSQLGQGSETQYF. Here the CDR3 DNA reads TGCGCCAGCAGCCAACTGGGACAGGGGAGCGAGACCCAGTACTTC. This chain joins TRBV4-3 and TRBJ2-5, with 10 positions matching TRBD1. This CDR3 contains 15 residues. V lost 2 bases, J lost 5 bases, and 5 bases stayed unmatched. Per the germline V gene, CDR1 is LGHNA and CDR2 is YSLEER.

The CDR3 DNA reads as TGTGCCAGTAGTATTGCAGGGGCGCGTACTGAAGCTTTCTTT. Amino acids: CASSIAGARTEAFF. The chain joins TRBV19 to TRBJ1-1; maybe TRBD1 (6 bases). Germline V CDR1 and CDR2: LNHDA, SQIVND (reference sequence). CDR3 size: 14 residues. V was clipped by 3 bases and J by 5 bases, with 13 bases between them.

The chain recombines TRBV29-1 with TRBJ2-7; the match to TRBD2 covers 13 bases. J lost 1 base, V lost 3 bases, and 3 bases had no gene match. The CDR3 has 15 amino acids. Germline CDR1 is SQVTM and CDR2 is ANQGSEA. CDR3 sequence reads: CSVEEGLAGSYEQYF. DNA of the CDR3: TGCAGCGTTGAGGAGGGACTAGCGGGGTCCTACGAGCAGTACTTC.

This clonotype has only a few counts. V and J are TRBV29-1 and TRBJ2-3; tentatively, D is TRBD1 (6 bases). This CDR3 is built from 13 residues. In germline, CDR1 is SQVTM, CDR2 ANQGSEA. Trimming stripped 8 bases from V and 1 base from J, with 13 bases between. CDR3 in DNA: TGCAGCATCAGGGGTTTTGGCACAGATACGCAGTATTTT. Amino acids: CSIRGFGTDTQYF.

V and J are TRBV6-4 and TRBJ2-3, with 9 positions matching TRBD2. This CDR3 has 14 residues. Trimming took 8 bases from V and 4 from J; bases not matched to a gene: 7. Germline lookup yields CDR1 MRHNA and CDR2 SNTAGT. The DNA for the CDR3 is TGTGCCAGCGCTGCAGCGGGAGGCGCAGATACGCAGTATTTT. Its protein product is CASAAAGGADTQYF.